Below are 32 T cell receptor beta chains sequenced from a single sample in a study of shared clonotypes between healthy human individuals. Data came from immunoSEQ multiplex PCR; TCRdb stores just in-frame clones and leaves some out. The data hold about 2.4 million clones, with over 85% observed a single time. The sequenced sample was naive CD4+ T cells from PBMCs. Documented subset: CD45RA+ positively selected. Receptor source: a man between 18 and 35 years old in good health. Some clones in this sample may be carry-over from other donors' samples.

The J gene is TRBJ2-3, the V gene TRBV7-8; possible D gene TRBD1, 5 bases. This CDR3 has 12 amino acids. V was clipped by 7 bases and J by 5 bases, with 10 bases between them. Germline V gene lookup returns CDR1 SGHVS and CDR2 FQNEAQ. The CDR3 loop is CASTPRVDTQYF. Here the CDR3 DNA reads TGTGCCAGCACCCCCAGGGTAGATACGCAGTATTTT. Supplemented by reference TRBV7-8 and TRBJ2-3, the full variable domain reads GAGVSQSPRYKVAKRGQDVALRCDPISGHVSLFWYQQALGQGPEFLTYFQNEAQLDKSGLPSDRFFAERPEGSVSTLKIQRTQQEDSAVYLCASTPRVDTQYFGPGTRLTVL.

J is TRBJ2-1 and V is TRBV6-6; 8 bases map to TRBD2. The V and J ends lost 2 bases and 6 bases, in that order; junction bases with no gene match: 9. Germline CDR1 and CDR2: MNHNY and SVGAGI (reference sequence). The CDR3 has 16 amino acids. This CDR3 reads CASSYPGRAVGNEQFF. The CDR3, as DNA: TGTGCCAGCAGTTACCCCGGGAGGGCCGTGGGCAATGAGCAGTTCTTC.

This rearrangement joins TRBV2 to TRBJ1-3; D is perhaps TRBD1 (6 bases). CDR1 and CDR2 (germline): SNHLY, FYNNEI. Trimming removed 6 bases from V and 3 bases from J, with 9 bases in between. CDR3 size: 13 residues. The CDR3 nucleotides read TGTGCCAGCAGAAAAGGGGGTGGAAACACCATATATTTT. It yields the protein CASRKGGGNTIYF.

The genes are TRBV15 and TRBJ1-3; tentatively, D is TRBD1 (6 bases). The CDR3 is made up of 16 amino acids. Looked up from germline, CDR1 is LNHNV and CDR2 is YYDKDF (reference sequence). Between the trimmed V and J ends, which lost 0 bases and 2 bases, there was a span of 11 bases. The CDR3, as DNA: TGTGCCACCAGCAGAGATCCGGGGGCGGCTGGAAACACCATATATTTT. This gives the protein CATSRDPGAAGNTIYF. Combining the CDR3 with reference TRBV15 and TRBJ1-3 gives the whole variable domain DAMVIQNPRYQVTQFGKPVTLSCSQTLNHNVMYWYQQKSSQAPKLLFHYYDKDFNNEADTPDNFQSRRPNTSFCFLDIRSPGLGDTAMYLCATSRDPGAAGNTIYFGEGSWLTVV.

This clone was observed a single time. The chain links TRBV5-1 to TRBJ1-4, with D maybe TRBD1 (6 bases). The CDR3 totals 16 residues. Germline CDR1 reads SGHRS; CDR2 reads YFSETQ. The ends were cut back, 3 bases at V and 8 bases at J, with 20 bases in the middle. The CDR3 DNA follows: TGCGCCAGCAGCTCCACCGGTACAGGGAGGAACGAAAAACTGTTTTTT. This translates into CASSSTGTGRNEKLFF.

V is TRBV11-2 and J is TRBJ1-4; maybe TRBD1 (5 bases). The germline CDR1 and CDR2 sequences are SGHAT and FQNNGV. V shed 6 bases and J shed 8 bases, with 19 bases lying between them. This CDR3 region has 15 residues. The CDR3 region is CASSRTEGLREKLFF. The CDR3 region has the DNA TGTGCCAGCAGTCGGACGGAGGGGTTAAGGGAAAAACTGTTTTTT.

This clone was seen only once. The V and J genes are TRBV11-2 and TRBJ2-5; D might be TRBD1 or TRBD2, each matching 7 bases. The CDR3 has 16 residues. V lost 1 base and J lost 4, with 16 bases in between. Germline V CDR1 and CDR2: SGHAT, FQNNGV. CDR3 residues: CASSLARGGGGETQYF. In DNA, the CDR3 is TGTGCCAGCAGCTTAGCCCGGGGAGGGGGCGGAGAGACCCAGTACTTC.

V is TRBV28 and J is TRBJ1-3; D uncertain. CDR1 is MDHEN and CDR2 is SYDVKM in the germline V gene. CDR3 length equals 16 residues. Trimming took off 3 bases at V and 5 bases at J, with 17 bases between the two ends. The CDR3 is CASSFNENFGRNTIYF. The CDR3 DNA is TGTGCCAGCAGTTTCAACGAAAACTTCGGAAGAAACACCATATATTTT.

The chain combines TRBV7-2 with TRBJ2-5, with D maybe TRBD2 (6 bases). V was trimmed by 8 bases and J by 2 bases, leaving 15 bases between them. CDR3 length equals 14 residues. CDR1 is SGHTA, CDR2 FQGNSA, per germline. In DNA, the CDR3 is TGTGCCAGCTCGTTGGGGGGTCGGCAAGAGACCCAGTACTTC. Translated, it gives CASSLGGRQETQYF.

The chain uses TRBV18 and TRBJ2-5; TRBD1 matches at 9 bases. The J call could be wrong; TRBJ2-7 is a better fit for the DNA end. The CDR3 runs to 14 residues. Germline lookup yields CDR1 KGHSH and CDR2 LQKENI. CDR3: CASSPGQGPYEQYF. The CDR3 nucleotides are TGTGCCAGCTCCCCGGGACAGGGTCCCTACGAGCAGTACTTC.

This chain connects TRBV5-1 to TRBJ2-3; 7 nucleotides align to TRBD2. Germline CDR1 is SGHRS and CDR2 is YFSETQ. The ends lost 6 bases at V and 0 bases at J; junction bases unmatched: 7. The CDR3 runs 15 residues. For the CDR3, the DNA is TGCGCCAGCACCCCTTGGGGGGGGAGCACAGATACGCAGTATTTT. This translates into CASTPWGGSTDTQYF.

The V gene is TRBV9, the J gene TRBJ1-2; the D gene is possibly TRBD1 (5 bases). This CDR3 has 16 residues. V was cut by 4 bases and J by 1 base, with 17 bases left in between. Germline V gene data show CDR1 as SGDLS and CDR2 as YYNGEE. The chain's CDR3 is CASSPRYGGGNYGYTF. The CDR3 nucleotides are TGTGCCAGCAGCCCCCGCTACGGGGGAGGTAACTATGGCTACACCTTC.

The chain uses TRBV7-2 and TRBJ2-1, with D perhaps assigned TRBD1 or TRBD2 (5 bases each). Germline CDR1 SGHTA, CDR2 FQGNSA. The CDR3 extends over 15 amino acids. V was shortened by 5 bases and J by 5 bases, with 16 bases between the two germline ends. The DNA for the CDR3 is TGTGCCAGCAGCCACCGGGACGGAAGAAACAATGAGCAGTTCTTC. It encodes CASSHRDGRNNEQFF.

As for this clone: The sample holds other DNA sequences that translate to the same CDR3. The gene calls are TRBV6-1 and TRBJ1-1, with no clear D. This CDR3 contains 13 residues. Germline CDR1 reads MNHNS; CDR2 reads SASEGT. The V and J ends lost 3 bases and 0 bases respectively, with 5 bases between them. CDR3 in DNA: TGTGCCAGCAGTGAGGGGTTGAACACTGAAGCTTTCTTT. It translates to CASSEGLNTEAFF.

About this clone itself: The same CDR3 also results from other DNA sequences found in this sample. CDR3 DNA sequence: TGCGCCAGCAGACGGGGCATCCAAGAGACCCAGTACTTC. Translating it yields CASRRGIQETQYF. The chain combines TRBV10-2 with TRBJ2-5; D tentatively reads TRBD1 or TRBD2 (5 bases each). The CDR3 runs 13 residues. Germline V gives CDR1 WSHSY, CDR2 SAAADI. The V end was cut by 6 bases, the J end by 1 base, with 9 bases between.

CDR3 DNA sequence: TGTGCCAGCACCCCTACCTTTAGCGGGAGCTCCTACAATGAGCAGTTCTTC. This encodes CASTPTFSGSSYNEQFF. The genes are TRBV5-4 and TRBJ2-1, with 9 positions matching TRBD2. The V segment lost 6 bases and the J segment 0 bases; nucleotides outside the gene matches: 10. This CDR3 has 17 amino acids. CDR1 and CDR2 from the germline V gene are SGHNT and YYREEE (reference sequence).

This clone was counted a few times. This sequence joins TRBV6-6 and TRBJ1-1; TRBD1 is a possible D gene (5 bases). The CDR3 has 14 amino acids. From germline, CDR1 is MNHNY and CDR2 SVGAGI (reference sequence). V was clipped by 4 bases and J by 2 bases, with 11 bases between them. Written as DNA, the CDR3 is TGTGCCAGCAGTTCCCCTGGACACAACACTGAAGCTTTCTTT. Protein product: CASSSPGHNTEAFF.

The chain employs TRBV30 and TRBJ1-2; D gene ambiguous. V was cut by 5 bases and J by 5 bases, with 9 bases left in between. The CDR3 runs 11 residues. Germline-derived CDR1 and CDR2 are GTSNPN and SVGIG (reference sequence). CDR3 sequence (DNA): TGTGCCTGGCGCGGAATATATGGCTACACCTTC. Translated, it gives CAWRGIYGYTF.

This chain joins TRBV6-1 and TRBJ2-5, with D possibly matching TRBD1 (6 bases). The CDR3 totals 15 residues. The V gene's germline CDR1 is MNHNS and CDR2 SASEGT. Trimming took off 6 bases at V and 5 bases at J, with 19 bases between the two ends. Written as DNA, the CDR3 is TGTGCCAGCAGGGCGCAGACCAGGGGCCACGAGACCCAGTACTTC. This translates into CASRAQTRGHETQYF.

CDR3 coding DNA: TGTGCCAGTAGTATGCTATTCCGGGACAATGAGCAGTTCTTC. Its protein product is CASSMLFRDNEQFF. The chain is built from TRBV19 and TRBJ2-1; D gene unclear. With 3 bases removed from V and 5 bases from J, the gap between germline ends came to 11 bases. Germline V gene data show CDR1 as LNHDA and CDR2 as SQIVND (reference sequence). This CDR3 is 14 amino acids long.

This sequence joins TRBV2 and TRBJ2-1; tentatively, D is TRBD1 or TRBD2 (5 bases each). The V end lost 6 bases, the J end lost 6 bases, and 21 bases lay between the germline ends. The CDR3 consists of 16 residues. Looked up from germline, CDR1 is SNHLY and CDR2 is FYNNEI. Here the CDR3 reads CASSLFPGPFFNEQFF. Written as DNA, the CDR3 is TGTGCCAGCAGCTTGTTCCCGGGACCATTCTTCAATGAGCAGTTCTTC.

The CDR3 is CASSTTDRSSYEQYF. CDR3 DNA sequence: TGTGCCAGCTCCACCACGGACAGGAGCTCCTACGAGCAGTACTTC. The chain employs TRBV18 and TRBJ2-7; 7 bases fit TRBD1. V lost 6 bases, J lost 0 bases, and 8 bases stayed unmatched. This CDR3 comprises 15 residues. The V gene's germline CDR1 is KGHSH and CDR2 LQKENI.

The J gene is TRBJ2-5, the V gene TRBV7-9; D gene unclear. V shed 2 bases and J shed 2 bases, with 15 bases lying between them. CDR3 length: 16 amino acids. In germline, CDR1 is SEHNR, CDR2 FQNEAQ (reference sequence). The CDR3 sequence: CASSLRTPARQETQYF. DNA for the CDR3: TGTGCCAGCAGCTTAAGAACCCCCGCCAGGCAAGAGACCCAGTACTTC.

The CDR3 protein is CASSPQGAHEQYF. The CDR3 coding sequence is TGCGCCAGCAGTCCTCAGGGGGCACACGAGCAGTACTTC. This rearrangement joins TRBV10-1 to TRBJ2-7, with 8 bases lining up with TRBD1. The junction had 5 bases not matched to a gene; V was cut back by 5 bases and J by 5 bases. The CDR3 consists of 13 residues. Germline assignment: CDR1 WNHNN and CDR2 SYGVQD (reference sequence).

This sequence joins TRBV2 and TRBJ2-1, with TRBD2 matching over 10 bases. This CDR3 has 14 residues. Germline-derived CDR1 and CDR2 are SNHLY and FYNNEI. The J segment lost 10 bases and the V segment lost 3 bases, leaving 6 bases of the junction unmatched. The CDR3 nucleotides are TGTGCCAGCAGTGATAGCGGGAGGTCGGAGGAGCAGTTCTTC. Protein product: CASSDSGRSEEQFF.

The chain couples TRBV5-1 to TRBJ2-2, with D tentatively TRBD2 (6 bases). The CDR3 loop spans 14 amino acids. The V end was cut by 6 bases, the J end by 4 bases, with 13 bases between. Germline CDR1 SGHRS, CDR2 YFSETQ. The CDR3 coding sequence is TGCGCCAGCAAGGCGGGATCGGGCACCGGGGAGCTGTTTTTT. This encodes CASKAGSGTGELFF. The variable domain in full, completed from reference TRBV5-1 and TRBJ2-2, reads KAGVTQTPRYLIKTRGQQVTLSCSPISGHRSVSWYQQTPGQGLQFLFEYFSETQRNKGNFPGRFSGRQFSNSRSEMNVSTLELGDSALYLCASKAGSGTGELFFGEGSRLTVL.

This chain's CDR3 is CAWRWRDRYNEQFF. The CDR3 coding sequence is TGTGCCTGGAGGTGGCGGGACCGATACAATGAGCAGTTCTTC. The chain recombines TRBV30 with TRBJ2-1, with D perhaps TRBD2 (6 bases). The V gene's germline CDR1 is GTSNPN and CDR2 SVGIG (reference sequence). There are 14 residues in the CDR3. Trimming removed 3 bases from V and 4 bases from J, with 13 bases in between.

J is TRBJ2-5 and V is TRBV6-1, with TRBD1 identical over 7 bases. The J call could be wrong; TRBJ2-7 is a better fit for the DNA end. This CDR3 has 15 amino acids. The V gene's germline CDR1 is MNHNS and CDR2 SASEGT. CDR3 sequence reads: CASSEMTGKYYEQYF. CDR3 sequence (DNA): TGTGCCAGCAGTGAGATGACAGGGAAGTACTACGAGCAGTACTTC.

Turning to this clone: The identical CDR3 is also encoded by other nucleotide sequences in the sample. The V call is TRBV29-1, the J call TRBJ2-1; 10 nucleotides match TRBD2. V was pared by 4 bases and J by 6 bases, with 6 bases of the junction left unmatched. Germline CDR1 is SQVTM and CDR2 is ANQGSEA. The CDR3 runs 14 residues. The CDR3 spells CSVVGLAGVNEQFF. CDR3 in DNA: TGCAGCGTTGTGGGGCTAGCGGGAGTCAATGAGCAGTTCTTC.

V is TRBV6-1 and J is TRBJ2-7; maybe TRBD1 (5 bases). The germline CDR1 and CDR2 sequences are MNHNS and SASEGT. CDR3 length: 12 residues. Between the trimmed V and J ends, which lost 5 bases and 6 bases, there was a span of 11 bases. CDR3 nucleotides: TGTGCCAGCAGTTCCAGGGTTTCCGAGCAGTACTTC. Amino acid sequence: CASSSRVSEQYF.

The gene calls are TRBV25-1 and TRBJ1-1; 7 nucleotides agree with TRBD1. V was pared by 4 bases and J by 6 bases, with 5 bases of the junction left unmatched. CDR1 and CDR2 from the germline V gene are MGHDK and SYGVNS. This CDR3 region has 13 residues. The CDR3: CASSVTGDAEAFF. CDR3 DNA: TGTGCCAGCAGTGTAACAGGGGACGCTGAAGCTTTCTTT.

The chain combines TRBV20-1 with TRBJ2-7; D gene uncertain. CDR3 length: 11 residues. Between the trimmed V and J ends, which lost 3 bases and 13 bases, there was a span of 16 bases. Germline V lookup: CDR1 DFQATT, CDR2 SNEGSKA (reference sequence). The CDR3 loop is CSARSPAGHYF. In DNA, the CDR3 is TGCAGTGCTAGGAGTCCGGCTGGCCATTACTTC.